Each of the 17 T cell receptor beta chains below was sequenced from the same sample in a study of technical replicates of blood from several donors. Sequencing was performed with immunoSEQ multiplex PCR; in TCRdb, only in-frame clones are kept and a portion is missing. The data contain more than 90,000 clones, 95% of them singletons. The material sequenced was T cells isolated from PBMCs. The receptors derive from a human donor in good health.

The chain has TRBV7-9 and TRBJ2-7; D might be TRBD2 (6 bases). Trimming left V 5 bases short and J 4 bases short, with 21 bases between. There are 16 residues in the CDR3. Per germline, CDR1 SEHNR and CDR2 FQNEAQ (reference sequence). The CDR3 nucleotides read TGTGCCAGCAGCCTGGGGACTTCCCTCAGGGCATACGAGCAGTACTTC. As protein: CASSLGTSLRAYEQYF. Full variable domain (missing parts from reference TRBV7-9 and TRBJ2-7): DTGVSQNPRHKITKRGQNVTFRCDPISEHNRLYWYRQTLGQGPEFLTYFQNEAQLEKSRLLSDRFSAERPKGSFSTLEIQRTEQGDSAMYLCASSLGTSLRAYEQYFGPGTRLTVT.

Remarks on this clone: Sequence at one end of the junction differs from germline and may be a read error. J is TRBJ1-1 and V is TRBV11-2; D possibly corresponds to TRBD1 (5 bases). This CDR3 has 13 residues. The germline gives CDR1 SGHAT, CDR2 FQNNGV. This chain's CDR3 is CASSFLPMIGQDF. The CDR3 DNA follows: TGTGCCAGCAGCTTCCTACCTATGATCGGACAAGATTTT.

This rearrangement joins TRBV11-2 to TRBJ2-7; 7 nucleotides agree with TRBD1. The CDR3 loop spans 13 amino acids. The germline V gene encodes CDR1 SGHAT and CDR2 FQNNGV. V lost 4 bases, J lost 4 bases, and 4 bases stayed unmatched. CDR3 sequence (DNA): TGTGCCAGCAGCTGGGGACAGACTTACGAGCAGTACTTC. It specifies CASSWGQTYEQYF. Full variable domain (remainder filled in from reference TRBV11-2 and TRBJ2-7): EAGVAQSPRYKIIEKRQSVAFWCNPISGHATLYWYQQILGQGPKLLIQFQNNGVVDDSQLPKDRFSAERLKGVDSTLKIQPAKLEDSAVYLCASSWGQTYEQYFGPGTRLTVT.

The chain links TRBV9 to TRBJ2-1, with 9 bases aligning to TRBD2. Trimming removed 3 bases from V and 6 bases from J; junction bases left unmatched: 10. There are 16 residues in the CDR3. Germline loops: CDR1 SGDLS, CDR2 YYNGEE. The CDR3, as DNA: TGTGCCAGCAGCGGCCCACCAATAGCGGGAGTCAATGAGCAGTTCTTC. Amino acids: CASSGPPIAGVNEQFF. The full variable domain, completed using reference TRBV9 and TRBJ2-1, is DSGVTQTPKHLITATGQRVTLRCSPRSGDLSVYWYQQSLDQGLQFLIQYYNGEERAKGNILERFSAQQFPDLHSELNLSSLELGDSALYFCASSGPPIAGVNEQFFGPGTRLTVL.

The chain joins TRBV4-1 to TRBJ1-4; D call uncertain. CDR3 size: 14 residues. Deletions cut 0 bases from V and 7 bases from J, with 9 bases between. Per the germline V gene, CDR1 is MGHRA and CDR2 is YSYEKL. CDR3 in amino acids: CASSQDRRAEKLFF. In DNA, the CDR3 is TGCGCCAGCAGCCAAGATAGGAGGGCTGAAAAACTGTTTTTT.

The rearrangement uses TRBV2 and TRBJ2-1; 8 nucleotides line up with TRBD2. V shed 2 bases and J 9 bases; nucleotides not matched to a gene: 18. Germline V gene lookup returns CDR1 SNHLY and CDR2 FYNNEI. The length of the CDR3 is 18 residues. The CDR3: CASSEKLAGQLIRSEQFF. The CDR3 coding sequence is TGTGCCAGCAGTGAAAAATTAGCGGGGCAACTCATTCGGAGTGAGCAGTTCTTC.

The CDR3 region is CASSSPGTSGSIEQFF. CDR3 nucleotide sequence: TGCGCCAGCAGCTCTCCAGGGACTAGCGGGAGTATTGAGCAGTTCTTC. The chain combines TRBV5-1 with TRBJ2-1; 14 nucleotides agree with TRBD2. Per the germline V gene, CDR1 is SGHRS and CDR2 is YFSETQ. The CDR3 is 16 residues long. Trimming removed 3 bases from V and 9 bases from J; junction bases left unmatched: 8.

This rearrangement joins TRBV14 to TRBJ1-1, with D possibly matching TRBD1 (5 bases). Trimming took off 3 bases at V and 7 bases at J, with 21 bases between the two ends. The germline V gene has CDR1 SGHDN and CDR2 FVKESK. The CDR3 totals 16 residues. DNA for the CDR3: TGTGCCAGCAGCCAGCGGTTCGGGGGGGTTGAAAGTGAAGCTTTCTTT. Its translation: CASSQRFGGVESEAFF.

The count of this clone is one. The chain combines TRBV11-2 with TRBJ2-7; 8 bases line up with TRBD2. The V gene end was trimmed by 5 bases and the J gene end by 6 bases; junction bases not matched to a gene: 15. This CDR3 has 16 residues. The germline gives CDR1 SGHAT, CDR2 FQNNGV. The DNA for the CDR3 is TGTGCCAGCAGCCAGATAAAGCGGGAGCCAGAACGCGAGCAGTACTTC. Protein product: CASSQIKREPEREQYF.

This clone is a singleton in its sample. CDR3 coding DNA: TGTGCCAGCAGTCTTGACAGGGTCAACCACAATGAGCAGTTCTTC. Translated, it gives CASSLDRVNHNEQFF. The V and J genes are TRBV28 and TRBJ2-1, with TRBD1 identical over 7 bases. The junction had 9 bases not matched to a gene; V was cut back by 5 bases and J by 5 bases. This CDR3 region has 15 residues. The germline gives CDR1 MDHEN, CDR2 SYDVKM.

J is TRBJ2-1 and V is TRBV30, with TRBD2 identical over 10 bases. From germline, CDR1 is GTSNPN and CDR2 SVGIG (reference sequence). The CDR3 sequence is 15 residues long. The V gene end was trimmed by 4 bases and the J gene end by 4 bases; junction bases not matched to a gene: 7. The CDR3 spells CAWTPLAGVYNEQFF. The CDR3 region has the DNA TGTGCCTGGACCCCGCTAGCGGGGGTTTACAATGAGCAGTTCTTC.

The gene calls are TRBV27 and TRBJ2-1; 8 positions match TRBD2. V lost 7 bases to trimming and J lost 3 bases; unmatched junction nucleotides: 5. The CDR3 is made up of 14 amino acids. Germline lookup yields CDR1 MNHEY and CDR2 SMNVEV (reference sequence). The DNA of the CDR3 is TGTGCCAGCAAAGCGGGAGCGCGCTACAATGAGCAGTTCTTC. Translated: CASKAGARYNEQFF.

The rearrangement links TRBV6-5 to TRBJ1-2; D is uncertain. The CDR3 runs 12 residues. Trimming pared 4 bases from V and 6 bases from J, leaving 9 bases between. Germline CDR1 MNHEY, CDR2 SVGAGI. CDR3 DNA: TGTGCCAGCAGTTCCCTTTTAAATGGCTACACCTTC. It encodes CASSSLLNGYTF.

The gene calls are TRBV19 and TRBJ1-1; D uncertain. V was pared by 4 bases and J by 2 bases, with 11 bases between. The CDR3 has 14 residues. In germline, CDR1 is LNHDA, CDR2 SQIVND (reference sequence). The CDR3 sequence is CASSRLSRNTEAFF. For the CDR3, the DNA is TGTGCCAGTAGTAGACTATCCCGTAACACTGAAGCTTTCTTT.

The chain couples TRBV2 to TRBJ2-5, with 7 bases that match TRBD2. Unmatched junction bases numbered 8, after V lost 6 bases and J lost 4 bases. From germline, CDR1 is SNHLY and CDR2 FYNNEI. The CDR3 spans 14 residues. This CDR3 reads CASSDGLGRETQYF. The DNA for the CDR3 is TGTGCCAGCAGCGACGGACTAGGCAGAGAGACCCAGTACTTC.

This chain connects TRBV19 to TRBJ1-1; D not resolved. V shed 5 bases and J shed 6 bases, with 13 bases lying between them. This CDR3 is built from 13 residues. In germline, CDR1 is LNHDA, CDR2 SQIVND (reference sequence). CDR3 sequence reads: CASSGSLRAEAFF. The CDR3 bases are TGTGCCAGTAGTGGGAGTTTACGAGCTGAAGCTTTCTTT.

CDR3 sequence: CASSLDRGTVQLTNEKLFF. Written as DNA, the CDR3 is TGTGCCAGCAGCTTAGACCGAGGGACAGTTCAACTAACTAATGAAAAACTGTTTTTT. The chain recombines TRBV5-6 with TRBJ1-4; TRBD1 agrees at 7 bases. V lost 2 bases and J lost 1; bases outside the gene matches: 14. The CDR3 extends over 19 amino acids. Germline CDR1 SGHDT, CDR2 YYEEEE.